This T cell receptor beta chain was identified during a study of lymphopenia after photon versus proton radiotherapy. Study-wide points: Oligoclonal CD8+ Temra expansion after nadir drove photon patients' diversity drop. A bigger post-nadir fall in TCR diversity correlated inversely with survival time in deceased patients. Proton therapy kept repertoires fairly stable, unlike photons, which gained effector/memory cells.

For this clone: Its antigen is as yet unknown.

Produced via immunoSEQ multiplex PCR; TCRdb's table is partial and in-frame only. This table has approximately 7,700 clones, more than 85% appearing once. The CDR3 is 14 residues long. Looked up from germline, CDR1 is LNHDA and CDR2 is SQIVND (reference sequence). Deletions cut 2 bases from V and 8 bases from J, with 13 bases between. Sample: peripheral blood, taken from a patient treated with photon-based radiotherapy. This receptor was taken from an older woman with pancreatic cancer. V and J are TRBV19 and TRBJ2-1; D may be TRBD1 (6 bases). CDR3 sequence reads: CASSIMNRAHEQFF. In DNA, the CDR3 is TGTGCCAGTAGTATAATGAACAGGGCCCATGAGCAGTTCTTC.